This T cell receptor (beta chain) was documented in a study of vaccination and CD4 T cells after COVID-19. Specified treatment: approximately 9-day PBMC culture with coronavirus spike peptide pools or control peptides (ViraFEST assay). Antigen-specific T cells were expanded with peptide pools by ViraFEST, and TCRs were then sequenced. The sample holds a few counts of this clonotype. What it binds is unknown. Germline loops: CDR1 MDHEN, CDR2 SYDVKM. The V and J ends lost 6 bases and 4 bases, in that order; junction bases with no gene match: 6. The CDR3 is 14 residues long. Cultured CD4+ T-cell DNA underwent Oncomine TCR Beta short-read sequencing. In TCRdb, the PCR reads were re-called with MiXCR into one record per CDR3 protein. The sample includes about 12,000 distinct CDR3 sequences, roughly 58% of them seen just once.

The sequenced material came from CD4+ T cells from blood, cultured in vitro. The sequence derives from a human donor who had recovered from COVID-19. The V call is TRBV28, the J call TRBJ1-5, with 7 bases matching TRBD1. DNA of the CDR3: TGTGCCAGCAGGATGGACAGGAGAAATCAGCCCCAGCATTTT. This sequence encodes CASRMDRRNQPQHF.